This T cell receptor beta chain is from a study of cytomegalovirus exposure and HLA in healthy donors. Points on this clone: Its antigen is still unknown.

Notes on the study in general: Reportedly, cytomegalovirus status was diagnosed with high sensitivity and specificity. The study labeled roughly 160 TCR beta chains cytomegalovirus-associated.

Some clones are missing from TCRdb's copy, which holds only in-frame ones; the method was immunoSEQ multiplex PCR. In the table there are 90,000 to 110,000 clones, 86% of which are singletons. The CDR3 is 16 residues long. CDR1 is SGHTS and CDR2 is YDEGEE in the germline V gene. The V segment lost 7 bases and the J segment 1 base; nucleotides outside the gene matches: 7. This chain uses TRBV5-8 with TRBJ1-5; 11 nucleotides align to TRBD1. This clonotype was obtained from a woman between 18 and 30 years old in good health and CMV-seropositive. Sample: PBMCs. The CDR3 loop reads CASGWTGGESNQPQHF. CDR3 in DNA: TGTGCCAGCGGATGGACAGGGGGCGAGAGCAATCAGCCCCAGCATTTT.